This T cell receptor (beta chain) was identified in a study of identical twins. Overall study findings and caveats: Invariant MAIT and iNKT cells are populations that could partly confound zero-insertion analyses. For cord blood, abundant beta clonotypes had fewer insertions, unlike memory repertoires, which showed none. Beta out-of-frame sequences displayed a weaker excess of sharing between twins.

CDR1 is MGHDK, CDR2 SYGVNS, per germline. CDR3 length: 19 residues. As to this clonotype: Its antigen is unidentified. A junction end diverges from the germline sequence, so it may reflect a read error.

TCRdb passed the 5' RACE reads through MiXCR, listing each CDR3 protein once. The sample includes more than 1.5 million distinct CDR3 sequences, 32% of them seen just once. The specimen sequenced was cord blood. This receptor was obtained from a newborn girl in good health. The chain has TRBV25-1 and TRBJ2-1; TRBD2 aligns across 9 bases. CDR3 coding DNA: TGTGCCAGCAGTGACATAGGTTTACTGGGCGGGGGGGCCTACAATGAGCGGTTCTTC. Translation: CASSDIGLLGGGAYNERFF.